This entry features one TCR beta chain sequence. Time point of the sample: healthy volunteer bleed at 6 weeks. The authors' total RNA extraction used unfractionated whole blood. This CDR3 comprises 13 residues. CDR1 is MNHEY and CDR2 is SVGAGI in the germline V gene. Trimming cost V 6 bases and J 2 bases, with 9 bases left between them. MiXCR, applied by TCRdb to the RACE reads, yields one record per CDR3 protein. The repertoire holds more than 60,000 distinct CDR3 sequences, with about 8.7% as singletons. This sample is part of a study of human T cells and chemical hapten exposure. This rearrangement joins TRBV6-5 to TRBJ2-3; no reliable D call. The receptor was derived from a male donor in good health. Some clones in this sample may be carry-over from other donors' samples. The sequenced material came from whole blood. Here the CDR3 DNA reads TGTGCCAGCAGATCCCAGCACACAGATACGCAGTATTTT. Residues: CASRSQHTDTQYF.